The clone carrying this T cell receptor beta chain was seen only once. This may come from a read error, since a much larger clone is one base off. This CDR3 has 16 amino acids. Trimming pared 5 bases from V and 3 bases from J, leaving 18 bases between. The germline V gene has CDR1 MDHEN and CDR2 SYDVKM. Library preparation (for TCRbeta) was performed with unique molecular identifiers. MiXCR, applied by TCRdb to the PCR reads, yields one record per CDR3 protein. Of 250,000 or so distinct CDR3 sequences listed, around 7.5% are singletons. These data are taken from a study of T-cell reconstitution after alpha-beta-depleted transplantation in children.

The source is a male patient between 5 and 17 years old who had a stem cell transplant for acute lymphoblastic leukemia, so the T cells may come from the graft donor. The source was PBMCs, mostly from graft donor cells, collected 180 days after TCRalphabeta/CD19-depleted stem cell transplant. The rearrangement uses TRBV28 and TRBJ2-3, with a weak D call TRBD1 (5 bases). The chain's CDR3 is CASSPPGARQTDTQYF. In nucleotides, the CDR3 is TGTGCCAGCAGTCCGCCTGGGGCAAGGCAGACAGATACGCAGTATTTT.